This T cell receptor (beta chain) stems from a study of T cell repertoires in breast cancer (dated by TCRdb to 2015 to 2016). At the level of the whole study: The study profiled tumors, lymph nodes and peripheral blood lymphocytes from breast cancer patients, plus peripheral blood from healthy control donors. The majority of the 20 or so patient tumors analyzed for shared TCRs were ER+/PR+. Nine healthy donors, of an age range similar to that of the patients, were included as controls. On average, sequencing produced roughly 470,000 sequences per sample, which came to 9.5 to 10 reads per input cell. The study reasoned that TCRs shared between breast cancer patients would target shared antigens, given breast cancer's low mutational burden and rare common mutations. After being minced and digested with Liberase and DNase, tumors and tumor-involved lymph nodes were passed through 70-um and 40-um filters. Blood samples were separated by Ficoll, whereas tumor-free lymph nodes were processed without any enzymatic digestion.

Library prep was done by emulsion pairing. Unpaired genes were suppressed by a second nested PCR with blocking oligos, after which a third nested PCR added Illumina adaptors and barcodes. Between roughly 5,000 and 270,000 T cells, along with C-region, Stepout and V-region primers, were included in each emulsion RT-PCR master mix. Emulsions were generated with the Micellula Emulsion and Purification Kit, and RT-PCR used Qiagen OneStep RT-PCR reagents. Pooled libraries were sequenced with paired-end 2 x 250 reads on an Illumina MiSeq. The authors processed their data as follows. Read pairs were joined in Galaxy and clipped at the engineered overlap into separate alpha and beta files, and reads that were not clipped were discarded. To assign alpha-beta pairs, the researchers used CompleteTCR, a MiTCR-based pipeline that relies on an R script to link chains sharing read cluster identifiers. TCR sequences seen only once, which were about 1-3%, were removed as potential sequencing errors. Starting from the raw public reads, TCRdb applied fastp trimming at Q25, assembled clones with MiXCR and retained in-frame beta chains. Every distinct CDR3 protein forms one entry, paired with its most common genes and DNA. These V and J calls rely on TCRdb rather than the paper's analysis. For this sample the table gives roughly 40,000 distinct CDR3 sequences, of which under 60% were detected only once. The ten largest clonotypes hold approximately 60% of the sample.

The study used an expanded emulsion RT-PCR method with primers for all TCR V genes to analyze paired alpha-beta TCRs of CD8+ T cells. Before emulsion RT-PCR, CD8+ T cells were isolated with a CD8 positive selection kit and incubated overnight in around 9.2 IU/mL IL-2. Relative to germline, V is 6 bases shorter and J is 4 bases shorter, with 13 bases between their ends. The CDR3 goes from the cysteine to the phenylalanine over 12 residues. Only the CDR3 region is kept as DNA, spanning 36 bases read in frame from base 1. Reading the germline V gene (reference sequence) gives CDR1 DFQATT and CDR2 SNEGSKA. To note about this clonotype: Its antigen target is currently unknown. There are no base qualities to consult, and no much larger clone falls within one base.

Overall study outcomes, separate from this receptor: Around 18 TCR pairs were shared across seven or more patient tumors and were rarely found in control blood, which suggested possible tumor specificity. Emulsion RT-PCR was considered qualitative rather than quantitative, since transcript abundance and primer differences skewed clone recovery. Sentinel lymph nodes involved by tumor shared about fourfold more TCRs with matched tumor repertoires than tumor-free nodes did (approximately 8% versus 2%). Shared TCRs were encoded by various nucleotide sequences, which suggests selection and expansion based on antigen. Discarding singleton TCRs and sampling only part of each tumor may have missed genuine antitumor clones. TRBV7 predominance was observed among shared TCRs, which possibly reflected tumor recognition or mispriming bias from eight TRBV7 primers.

The sequenced sample consisted of CD8+ T cells. The chain was built from TRBV20-1 and TRBJ2-7; a confident D gene designation cannot be given. This receptor was taken from a pool of human donors with breast cancer or a healthy control (not recorded which). DNA sequence: TGCAGTGCGGGCCCGTATCGTTACGAGCAGTACTTC. Translated, it gives CSAGPYRYEQYF.